The 20 T cell receptor beta chains below were found in one sample sequenced in a study of vaccination and CD4 T cells after COVID-19. TCRdb reprocessed the PCR reads via MiXCR and lists one record per CDR3 protein. The sample consists of around 31,000 distinct CDR3 sequences, about 49% of them appearing once. The sample's time point: late sampling 161 to 241 days after vaccination in three convalescent patients. Sample: CD4+ T cells from blood, taken about 7 months after SARS-CoV-2 vaccination. The receptors were sampled from a human donor who had recovered from COVID-19.

This clonotype was counted between two and nine times. This chain uses TRBV19 with TRBJ1-1; no definite D call. V was pared by 3 bases and J by 0 bases, with 8 bases between. This CDR3 has 14 residues. CDR1 and CDR2 (germline): LNHDA, SQIVND (reference sequence). The CDR3 sequence: CASSIWKLNTEAFF. CDR3 nucleotides: TGTGCCAGTAGTATTTGGAAGCTGAACACTGAAGCTTTCTTT.

The V and J genes are TRBV20-1 and TRBJ2-7; TRBD2 matches 10 bases. Germline loops: CDR1 DFQATT, CDR2 SNEGSKA (reference sequence). The CDR3 spans 14 residues. The ends lost 6 bases at V and 3 bases at J; junction bases unmatched: 8. This chain's CDR3 is CSAPPSGRSYEQYF. In DNA, the CDR3 is TGCAGTGCCCCCCCTAGCGGGAGAAGCTACGAGCAGTACTTC.

The chain employs TRBV7-9 and TRBJ1-2; the D is unclear. CDR3 size: 14 residues. Germline CDR1 reads SEHNR; CDR2 reads FQNEAQ (reference sequence). The germline V and J ends were trimmed by 1 base and 3 bases, with 9 bases remaining between them. CDR3 amino acids: CASSLGLQYYGYTF. The CDR3 coding sequence is TGTGCCAGCAGCTTAGGGTTACAGTACTATGGCTACACCTTC.

This clonotype was found a few times. This rearrangement joins TRBV7-9 to TRBJ2-1; a weak D match, TRBD2 (6 bases). This CDR3 has 12 residues. V lost 5 bases to trimming and J lost 9 bases, with 11 bases between them. Per germline, CDR1 SEHNR and CDR2 FQNEAQ (reference sequence). The CDR3 nucleotides read TGTGCCAGCAGCATCGCGGGGACTGAGCAGTTCTTC. Translating gives CASSIAGTEQFF. Using reference TRBV7-9 and TRBJ2-1 for the parts outside the CDR3, the full variable domain is DTGVSQNPRHKITKRGQNVTFRCDPISEHNRLYWYRQTLGQGPEFLTYFQNEAQLEKSRLLSDRFSAERPKGSFSTLEIQRTEQGDSAMYLCASSIAGTEQFFGPGTRLTVL.

The chain links TRBV6-1 to TRBJ1-2; unclear D gene. The CDR3 sequence is 15 residues long. Germline V gene sequence: CDR1 MNHNS, CDR2 SASEGT. Trimming removed 7 bases at V and 5 bases at J, with 20 bases between. The CDR3 is CASTDQRLRGYGYTF. The CDR3 nucleotides are TGTGCCAGCACTGACCAAAGACTTCGTGGGTATGGCTACACCTTC.

The chain couples TRBV10-2 to TRBJ2-3; weak D call: TRBD1 (6 bases). This CDR3 is 13 amino acids long. V gave up 7 bases and J gave up 4 bases, with 12 bases separating them. From germline, CDR1 is WSHSY and CDR2 SAAADI. The CDR3 DNA follows: TGCGCCAGCATAGGGGGAAGGGCAGATACGCAGTATTTT. This translates into CASIGGRADTQYF.

This sequence joins TRBV19 and TRBJ1-2; TRBD1 matches 7 bases. V shed 4 bases, J shed 5 bases, and the junction held 7 bases outside the gene matches. The germline gives CDR1 LNHDA, CDR2 SQIVND (reference sequence). The CDR3 extends over 14 amino acids. The CDR3 nucleotides read TGTGCCAGTAGTACCCGACAGGGTTGGTATGGCTACACCTTC. This sequence encodes CASSTRQGWYGYTF. Drawing the rest from reference TRBV19 and TRBJ1-2, the complete variable domain is DGGITQSPKYLFRKEGQNVTLSCEQNLNHDAMYWYRQDPGQGLRLIYYSQIVNDFQKGDIAEGYSVSREKKESFPLTVTSAQKNPTAFYLCASSTRQGWYGYTFGSGTRLTVV.

This clonotype was observed a few times. The rearrangement uses TRBV2 and TRBJ1-1, with no clear D. Trimming left V 3 bases short and J 10 bases short, with 15 bases between. Per the germline V gene, CDR1 is SNHLY and CDR2 is FYNNEI. This CDR3 has 13 residues. The CDR3 bases are TGTGCCAGCAGTGATGAGTCCGAATCCGGAGCTTTCTTT. Protein sequence: CASSDESESGAFF.

V gene TRBV20-1 combines with J gene TRBJ2-7, with a tentative D call TRBD2 (5 bases). This CDR3 has 14 residues. CDR1 DFQATT and CDR2 SNEGSKA come from the germline V gene (reference sequence). Trimming left V 6 bases short and J 5 bases short, with 20 bases between. CDR3 bases: TGCAGTGCCAGTTCCGGACTTAGCCATCACGAGCAGTACTTC. The encoded protein is CSASSGLSHHEQYF.

The chain combines TRBV7-3 with TRBJ2-3; a possible D gene is TRBD2 (5 bases). Germline V gives CDR1 SGHTA, CDR2 FQGTGA. V was pared by 4 bases and J by 0 bases, with 11 bases between. The CDR3 sequence is 15 residues long. This CDR3 reads CASSYDRTSTDTQYF. The CDR3 nucleotides read TGTGCCAGCAGCTATGACCGGACTAGCACAGATACGCAGTATTTT.

The chain recombines TRBV15 with TRBJ2-3; 8 positions match TRBD2. CDR1 is LNHNV and CDR2 is YYDKDF in the germline V gene (reference sequence). The trim removed 0 bases at V and 2 bases at J, leaving 4 bases unmatched. This CDR3 is built from 16 residues. CDR3 region: CATSRDLAGNTDTQYF. For the CDR3, the DNA is TGTGCCACCAGCAGAGATTTAGCGGGGAACACAGATACGCAGTATTTT. The full variable domain, its missing parts supplied by reference TRBV15 and TRBJ2-3, is DAMVIQNPRYQVTQFGKPVTLSCSQTLNHNVMYWYQQKSSQAPKLLFHYYDKDFNNEADTPDNFQSRRPNTSFCFLDIRSPGLGDTAMYLCATSRDLAGNTDTQYFGPGTRLTVL.

This clonotype was seen only a few times. The chain is built from TRBV28 and TRBJ1-5; tentatively, D is TRBD1 (6 bases). The CDR3 consists of 15 residues. Between the trimmed V and J ends, which lost 7 bases and 2 bases, there was a span of 15 bases. Germline loops: CDR1 MDHEN, CDR2 SYDVKM. For the CDR3, the DNA is TGTGCCAGCAACTCCGGGGGCTCGGGCAATCAGCCCCAGCATTTT. It codes for CASNSGGSGNQPQHF.

The V call is TRBV20-1, the J call TRBJ2-7; 14 bases map to TRBD2. This CDR3 region has 13 residues. Losses at the gene ends were 6 bases for V and 4 bases for J; bases not matched to a gene: 2. CDR1 is DFQATT and CDR2 is SNEGSKA in the germline V gene (reference sequence). CDR3 coding DNA: TGCAGTGCCGGGACTAGCGGGAGTTACGAGCAGTACTTC. Residues: CSAGTSGSYEQYF.

This clonotype was observed once. The CDR3 sequence: CSARVSSEARGTQYF. CDR3 nucleotides: TGCAGTGCTAGAGTTTCGTCGGAGGCCAGGGGGACCCAGTACTTC. V is TRBV20-1 and J is TRBJ2-5, with TRBD1 as a possible D gene (6 bases). The CDR3 has 15 residues. Germline V gene sequence: CDR1 DFQATT, CDR2 SNEGSKA (reference sequence). Trimming cost V 1 base and J 7 bases, with 19 bases left between them.

This clonotype was observed a single time. This chain connects TRBV19 to TRBJ2-1, with 7 bases matching TRBD2. V lost 3 bases and J lost 4; bases outside the gene matches: 6. Germline V gives CDR1 LNHDA, CDR2 SQIVND (reference sequence). The CDR3 spans 15 residues. The CDR3 sequence: CASSIEGGLYNEQFF. As DNA, the CDR3 is TGTGCCAGTAGTATTGAGGGAGGGCTATACAATGAGCAGTTCTTC.

This clonotype was seen a handful of times. J is TRBJ2-2 and V is TRBV7-2, with 13 bases fitting TRBD2. Germline CDR1 and CDR2: SGHTA and FQGNSA. The ends lost 2 bases at V and 3 bases at J; junction bases unmatched: 6. The CDR3 runs 18 residues. DNA of the CDR3: TGTGCCAGCAGCTTAACCGGGACTAGCGGGACCTACACCGGGGAGCTGTTTTTT. Translated, it gives CASSLTGTSGTYTGELFF.

The rearrangement uses TRBV7-9 and TRBJ2-2, with D unresolved. Germline V gene sequence: CDR1 SEHNR, CDR2 FQNEAQ (reference sequence). Trimming left V 5 bases short and J 10 bases short, with 14 bases between. CDR3 length: 13 amino acids. The CDR3 nucleotides read TGTGCCAGCAGCGTTTCGGAAATCGCGGAGCTGTTTTTT. Translation gives CASSVSEIAELFF.

The chain employs TRBV6-5 and TRBJ2-2, with D tentatively TRBD2 (5 bases). Per germline, CDR1 MNHEY and CDR2 SVGAGI. The V gene lost 0 bases and the J gene lost 5 bases, with 10 bases spanning the gap. The CDR3 is 15 residues long. The CDR3 sequence: CASSYSGSSTGELFF. CDR3 coding DNA: TGTGCCAGCAGTTACTCAGGGAGTAGTACCGGGGAGCTGTTTTTT.

The rearrangement links TRBV19 to TRBJ2-2; 8 bases match TRBD1. The CDR3 runs 15 residues. Germline V CDR1 and CDR2: LNHDA, SQIVND (reference sequence). V lost 4 bases and J lost 3; bases outside the gene matches: 4. The CDR3 region is CASSSDRGYTGELFF. CDR3 DNA: TGTGCCAGTAGTAGTGACAGGGGTTACACCGGGGAGCTGTTTTTT.

This clonotype was observed once. The V and J genes are TRBV5-5 and TRBJ2-2; D is uncertain. Germline values: CDR1 SGHKS, CDR2 YYEKEE (reference sequence). V lost 0 bases to trimming and J lost 2 bases, with 11 bases between them. There are 16 residues in the CDR3. The CDR3 loop is CASSLVPGSNTGELFF. In nucleotides, the CDR3 is TGTGCCAGCAGCTTGGTCCCAGGATCAAACACCGGGGAGCTGTTTTTT.